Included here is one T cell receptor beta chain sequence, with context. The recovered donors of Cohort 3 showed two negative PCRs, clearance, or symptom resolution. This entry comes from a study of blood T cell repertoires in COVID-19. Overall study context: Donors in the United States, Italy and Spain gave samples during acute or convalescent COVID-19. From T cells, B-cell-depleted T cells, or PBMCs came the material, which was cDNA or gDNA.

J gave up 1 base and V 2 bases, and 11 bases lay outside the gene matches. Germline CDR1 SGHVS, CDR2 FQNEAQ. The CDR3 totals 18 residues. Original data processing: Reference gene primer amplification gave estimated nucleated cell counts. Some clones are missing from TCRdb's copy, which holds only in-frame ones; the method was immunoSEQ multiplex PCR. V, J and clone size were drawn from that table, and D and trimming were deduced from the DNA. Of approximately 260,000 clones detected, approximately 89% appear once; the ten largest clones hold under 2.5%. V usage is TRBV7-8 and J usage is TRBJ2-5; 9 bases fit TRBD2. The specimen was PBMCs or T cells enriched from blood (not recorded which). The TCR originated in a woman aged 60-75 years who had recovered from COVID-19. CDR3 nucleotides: TGTGCCAGCAGCTTATCTAAGACTAGCGGAGCCCTCCAAGAGACCCAGTACTTC. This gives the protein CASSLSKTSGALQETQYF. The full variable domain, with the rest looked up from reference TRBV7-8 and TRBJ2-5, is GAGVSQSPRYKVAKRGQDVALRCDPISGHVSLFWYQQALGQGPEFLTYFQNEAQLDKSGLPSDRFFAERPEGSVSTLKIQRTQQEDSAVYLCASSLSKTSGALQETQYFGPGTRLLVL.